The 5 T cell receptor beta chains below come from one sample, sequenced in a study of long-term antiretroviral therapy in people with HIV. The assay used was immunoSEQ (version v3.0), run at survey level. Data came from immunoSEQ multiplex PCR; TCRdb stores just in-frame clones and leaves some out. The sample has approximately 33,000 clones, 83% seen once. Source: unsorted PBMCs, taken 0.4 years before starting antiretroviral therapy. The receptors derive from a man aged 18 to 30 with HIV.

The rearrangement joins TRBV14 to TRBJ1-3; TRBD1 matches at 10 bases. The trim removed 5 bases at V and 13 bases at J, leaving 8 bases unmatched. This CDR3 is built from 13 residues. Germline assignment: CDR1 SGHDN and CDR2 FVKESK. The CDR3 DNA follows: TGTGCCAGCAGCTTTGGACAGGGGGGTCCTATATATTTT. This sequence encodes CASSFGQGGPIYF.

This chain's CDR3 is CASSPLGGDSEKLFF. CDR3 coding DNA: TGTGCCAGCTCACCACTCGGCGGGGACAGTGAAAAACTGTTTTTT. This chain links TRBV18 with TRBJ1-4; 7 nucleotides align to TRBD1. The germline V gene has CDR1 KGHSH and CDR2 LQKENI. The CDR3 loop spans 15 amino acids. Trimming cost V 1 base and J 7 bases; bases outside gene matches: 6.

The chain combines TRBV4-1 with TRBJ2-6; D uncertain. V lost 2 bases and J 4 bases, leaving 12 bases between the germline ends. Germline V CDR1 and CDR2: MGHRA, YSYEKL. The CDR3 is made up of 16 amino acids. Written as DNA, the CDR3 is TGCGCCAGCAGCCAAACCACAAGCACCGGGGCCAACGTCCTGACTTTC. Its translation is CASSQTTSTGANVLTF.

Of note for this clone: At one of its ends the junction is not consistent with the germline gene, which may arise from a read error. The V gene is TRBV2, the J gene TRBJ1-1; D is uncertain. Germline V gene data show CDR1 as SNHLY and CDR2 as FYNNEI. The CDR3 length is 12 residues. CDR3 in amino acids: CVSSEKNTEAFF. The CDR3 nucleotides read TGTGTCAGCAGTGAGAAGAACACTGAAGCTTTCTTT. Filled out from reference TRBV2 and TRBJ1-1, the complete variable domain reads EPEVTQTPSHQVTQMGQEVILRCVPISNHLYFYWYRQILGQKVEFLVSFYNNEISEKSEIFDDQFSVERPDGSNFTLKIRSTKLEDSAMYFCVSSEKNTEAFFGQGTRLTVV.

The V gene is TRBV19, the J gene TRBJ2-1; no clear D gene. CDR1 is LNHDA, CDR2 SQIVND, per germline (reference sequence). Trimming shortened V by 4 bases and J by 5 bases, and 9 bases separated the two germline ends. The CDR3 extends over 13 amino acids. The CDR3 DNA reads TGTGCCAGTAGTACCGGTGGGGACAATGAGCAGTTCTTC. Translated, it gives CASSTGGDNEQFF.